These 26 T cell receptor beta chains were all obtained from the same sample, sequenced in a study of T cell repertoires in cytomegalovirus infection. One entry per CDR3 protein, called by TCRdb with MiXCR from the reads. The table records around 130,000 distinct CDR3 sequences, roughly 9% of them present only once. The sequenced sample consisted of PBMCs. These receptors all stem from a human donor in good health (CMV status not recorded). Some clones in this sample may be carry-over from other donors' samples.

DNA of the CDR3: TGTGCCTGGAGTGGGGACCGTTCCACAGATACGCAGTATTTT. Amino acids: CAWSGDRSTDTQYF. The chain is built from TRBV30 and TRBJ2-3; D tentatively reads TRBD1 or TRBD2 (5 bases each). This CDR3 has 14 amino acids. V was trimmed by 1 base and J by 2 bases, leaving 10 bases between them. Per the germline V gene, CDR1 is GTSNPN and CDR2 is SVGIG (reference sequence).

The chain is built from TRBV3-1 and TRBJ1-2; 7 bases are a match to TRBD1. Per the germline V gene, CDR1 is LGHDT and CDR2 is YNNKEL (reference sequence). The length of the CDR3 is 15 residues. The ends lost 5 bases at V and 5 bases at J; junction bases unmatched: 11. CDR3 sequence reads: CASSGRRQGVYGYTF. As DNA, the CDR3 is TGTGCCAGCAGCGGGCGTCGTCAGGGGGTTTATGGCTACACCTTC.

This clonotype has a count of ten or more. The chain uses TRBV5-6 and TRBJ1-1, with a weak D call TRBD1 (6 bases). This CDR3 has 18 residues. Germline-derived CDR1 and CDR2 are SGHDT and YYEEEE. Trimming cost V 1 base and J 0 bases, with 19 bases left between them. The CDR3 spells CASSLLFDQGSMNTEAFF. The CDR3 DNA reads as TGTGCCAGCAGCTTGTTGTTTGATCAGGGGTCGATGAACACTGAAGCTTTCTTT.

This clonotype was detected many times. The chain links TRBV5-1 to TRBJ2-6; 10 positions match TRBD1. V shed 0 bases and J 4 bases; nucleotides not matched to a gene: 1. CDR1 is SGHRS and CDR2 is YFSETQ in the germline V gene. The CDR3 has 16 amino acids. The CDR3 reads CASSLGQGAGANVLTF. The CDR3 DNA reads TGCGCCAGCAGCTTGGGACAGGGGGCCGGGGCCAACGTCCTGACTTTC.

The table lists this clonotype with many counts. The J gene is TRBJ1-1, the V gene TRBV7-2; TRBD1 is a possible D gene (5 bases). CDR3 size: 13 residues. Deletions cut 5 bases from V and 6 bases from J, with 13 bases between. The germline CDR1 and CDR2 sequences are SGHTA and FQGNSA. The CDR3 DNA reads TGTGCCAGCAGCAGGGACTCTCACGCTGAAGCTTTCTTT. Amino acids: CASSRDSHAEAFF.

This clonotype occurred a few times. The chain couples TRBV7-9 to TRBJ2-7; 8 bases align to TRBD2. The germline CDR1 and CDR2 sequences are SEHNR and FQNEAQ (reference sequence). V dropped 6 bases and J dropped 6; count of bases not matched to a gene: 13. The CDR3 length is 15 residues. DNA for the CDR3: TGTGCCAGCAGTTCCCTCCGGGGGGGGCCGGGCGAGCAGTACTTC. Encoded protein: CASSSLRGGPGEQYF.

At least ten counts were recorded for this clonotype. J is TRBJ2-3 and V is TRBV7-2; no definite D call. Germline values: CDR1 SGHTA, CDR2 FQGNSA. The V end lost 5 bases, the J end lost 2 bases, and 2 bases lay between the germline ends. The CDR3 consists of 11 residues. The CDR3 region is CASSTTDTQYF. The CDR3 DNA reads as TGTGCCAGCAGCACCACAGATACGCAGTATTTT.

This clonotype was found many times. This chain connects TRBV12-3 or TRBV12-4 to TRBJ2-5; 9 nucleotides align to TRBD1. The ends lost 6 bases at V and 7 bases at J; junction bases unmatched: 6. This CDR3 is 13 amino acids long. CDR3 in DNA: TGTGCCAGCAGCCAACAGGGGGCCGGGACCCAGTACTTC. Amino acid sequence: CASSQQGAGTQYF.

This clonotype was seen repeatedly, ten times or more. The chain joins TRBV2 to TRBJ1-5, with 8 bases identical to TRBD1. In germline, CDR1 is SNHLY, CDR2 FYNNEI. The V and J ends lost 6 bases and 4 bases, in that order; junction bases with no gene match: 8. There are 15 residues in the CDR3. CDR3: CASSFGQGGNQPQHF. CDR3 bases: TGTGCCAGCAGCTTCGGACAGGGAGGGAATCAGCCCCAGCATTTT.

This clonotype was counted many times. The chain uses TRBV7-2 and TRBJ2-7, with 7 bases that match TRBD1. With 3 bases clipped from V and 1 base from J, the junction kept 3 bases outside the gene matches. Per germline, CDR1 SGHTA and CDR2 FQGNSA. The CDR3 runs to 14 residues. The DNA for the CDR3 is TGTGCCAGCAGCTTCGGACAGGTTTCCTACGAGCAGTACTTC. This gives the protein CASSFGQVSYEQYF.

This clonotype was picked up many times. This chain joins TRBV4-2 and TRBJ2-5; D may be TRBD1 or TRBD2 (5 bases each). V was pared by 5 bases and J by 4 bases, with 11 bases between. The CDR3 extends over 13 amino acids. Germline assignment: CDR1 LGHNA and CDR2 YNFKEQ. Written as DNA, the CDR3 is TGTGCCAGCAGCATGGGGGTGAGAGAGACCCAGTACTTC. It translates to CASSMGVRETQYF.

This clonotype was observed many times. This chain uses TRBV2 with TRBJ1-3; 7 positions match TRBD1. V dropped 6 bases and J dropped 4; count of bases not matched to a gene: 6. The CDR3 loop spans 14 amino acids. In germline, CDR1 is SNHLY, CDR2 FYNNEI. This chain's CDR3 is CASSDRVVGNTIYF. The CDR3 region has the DNA TGTGCCAGCAGCGACAGGGTGGTGGGAAACACCATATATTTT.

V gene TRBV6-5 combines with J gene TRBJ2-7, with D uncertain. Trimming pared 5 bases from V and 1 base from J, leaving 12 bases between. Per germline, CDR1 MNHEY and CDR2 SVGAGI. This CDR3 is built from 14 residues. CDR3 in amino acids: CASSTWTDSYEQYF. The CDR3 DNA sequence: TGTGCCAGCAGTACGTGGACCGATTCCTACGAGCAGTACTTC.

This clonotype was counted between two and nine times. V and J are TRBV5-1 and TRBJ2-1; D may correspond to TRBD1 or TRBD2 (6 bases each). This CDR3 has 15 amino acids. Germline CDR1 SGHRS, CDR2 YFSETQ. V was shortened by 4 bases and J by 0 bases, with 11 bases between the two germline ends. The CDR3 region is CASSPGASSYNEQFF. The CDR3 DNA reads as TGCGCCAGCAGCCCGGGGGCGAGCTCCTACAATGAGCAGTTCTTC.

This clonotype was picked up many times. Here the CDR3 DNA reads TGTGCCAGCAGCCAGTTAAAGGGTCTAGCGGGGGTCAATGAGCAGTTCTTC. Its protein product is CASSQLKGLAGVNEQFF. This chain uses TRBV7-9 with TRBJ2-1; 10 bases are shared with TRBD2. V shed 5 bases, J shed 6 bases, and the junction held 13 bases outside the gene matches. This CDR3 spans 17 amino acids. CDR1 and CDR2 (germline): SEHNR, FQNEAQ (reference sequence).

Many counts were recorded for this clonotype. This sequence joins TRBV6-2 or TRBV6-3 and TRBJ2-5; D may match TRBD1 or TRBD2 (6 bases each). The CDR3 is made up of 16 amino acids. Trimming shortened V by 0 bases and J by 6 bases, and 17 bases separated the two germline ends. The germline V gene encodes CDR1 MNHEY and CDR2 SVGEGT. The CDR3 sequence: CASSYSRGGSEKTQYF. The CDR3 DNA reads TGTGCCAGCAGTTACTCGAGAGGGGGGAGCGAGAAGACCCAGTACTTC.

This clonotype came up many times. The chain recombines TRBV29-1 with TRBJ1-1; 8 positions match TRBD1. CDR3 length equals 13 residues. Trimming at V came to 6 bases and at J to 5 bases, leaving 8 bases not matched to a gene. In germline, CDR1 is SQVTM, CDR2 ANQGSEA. CDR3 sequence (DNA): TGCAGCGTGGTAACAGGGGGATTAACTGAAGCTTTCTTT. It specifies CSVVTGGLTEAFF.

This clonotype came up a few times. The gene calls are TRBV5-1 and TRBJ1-4, with 8 bases matching TRBD1. Germline CDR1 is SGHRS and CDR2 is YFSETQ. CDR3 size: 16 residues. The V segment lost 5 bases and the J segment 4 bases; nucleotides outside the gene matches: 10. The chain's CDR3 is CASSREPGQVNEKLFF. DNA of the CDR3: TGCGCCAGCAGTCGTGAACCGGGACAGGTTAATGAAAAACTGTTTTTT.

A few counts support this clonotype. The CDR3 nucleotides read TGCAGCGTTGCCCAGCGGGGGTGGACTAGCACAGATACGCAGTATTTT. Protein product: CSVAQRGWTSTDTQYF. The chain employs TRBV29-1 and TRBJ2-3; 8 bases match TRBD2. The germline V gene has CDR1 SQVTM and CDR2 ANQGSEA. This CDR3 has 16 residues. Trimming at V came to 4 bases and at J to 0 bases, leaving 9 bases not matched to a gene.

This clonotype came up many times. The genes are TRBV12-3 or TRBV12-4 and TRBJ1-6; perhaps TRBD1 as D (6 bases). V shed 7 bases and J shed 7 bases, with 20 bases lying between them. The CDR3 length is 16 residues. The CDR3: CASTLQGNIPNSPLHF. CDR3 nucleotides: TGTGCCAGCACCTTACAGGGAAATATACCGAATTCACCCCTCCACTTT.

This clonotype was seen many times. V usage is TRBV29-1 and J usage is TRBJ1-2, with a possible D match to TRBD1 (5 bases). The V and J ends lost 4 bases and 1 base respectively, with 16 bases between them. This CDR3 contains 15 residues. From germline, CDR1 is SQVTM and CDR2 ANQGSEA. The chain's CDR3 is CSVARGATGNYGYTF. The CDR3 DNA follows: TGCAGCGTTGCCCGGGGCGCGACGGGTAACTATGGCTACACCTTC.

This clonotype was counted many times. This chain uses TRBV7-9 with TRBJ1-5, with TRBD1 as a possible D gene (5 bases). Trimming stripped 4 bases from V and 0 bases from J, with 7 bases between. Germline V lookup: CDR1 SEHNR, CDR2 FQNEAQ (reference sequence). This CDR3 is built from 14 residues. The CDR3 DNA reads as TGTGCCAGCAGCTCCGACAGTAGCAATCAGCCCCAGCATTTT. Translating gives CASSSDSSNQPQHF.

The table lists this clonotype with a few counts. The rearrangement links TRBV2 to TRBJ1-2; D perhaps matches TRBD1 (6 bases). This CDR3 spans 14 amino acids. The germline V gene has CDR1 SNHLY and CDR2 FYNNEI. V gave up 8 bases and J gave up 7 bases, with 20 bases separating them. CDR3 in DNA: TGTGCCAGCTACGCCCAGACGGCCAGGGGTGGCTACACCTTC. Its translation is CASYAQTARGGYTF.

This clonotype showed up many times. The V call is TRBV7-9, the J call TRBJ1-2; tentative D call: TRBD1 (5 bases). Trimming removed 5 bases at V and 5 bases at J, with 9 bases between. This CDR3 has 12 residues. Germline values: CDR1 SEHNR, CDR2 FQNEAQ (reference sequence). CDR3 DNA sequence: TGTGCCAGCAGCCACGACAGATATGGCTACACCTTC. Amino acids: CASSHDRYGYTF.

This clonotype appeared many times. The V and J genes are TRBV6-1 and TRBJ2-3, with 12 bases matching TRBD2. Germline CDR1 reads MNHNS; CDR2 reads SASEGT. With V trimmed by 4 bases and J by 2 bases, 13 bases remained unmatched. The CDR3 is made up of 19 amino acids. CDR3: CASSVGGLAGRVATDTQYF. The CDR3 coding sequence is TGTGCCAGCAGTGTTGGTGGACTAGCGGGAAGGGTGGCCACAGATACGCAGTATTTT.

This clonotype occurred many times. The chain recombines TRBV7-2 with TRBJ1-1; TRBD1 might be the D (5 bases). The CDR3 totals 15 residues. V gave up 1 base and J gave up 2 bases, with 11 bases separating them. Germline CDR1 SGHTA, CDR2 FQGNSA. The CDR3: CASSLDAGGNTEAFF. DNA of the CDR3: TGTGCCAGCAGCTTAGACGCCGGGGGTAACACTGAAGCTTTCTTT.